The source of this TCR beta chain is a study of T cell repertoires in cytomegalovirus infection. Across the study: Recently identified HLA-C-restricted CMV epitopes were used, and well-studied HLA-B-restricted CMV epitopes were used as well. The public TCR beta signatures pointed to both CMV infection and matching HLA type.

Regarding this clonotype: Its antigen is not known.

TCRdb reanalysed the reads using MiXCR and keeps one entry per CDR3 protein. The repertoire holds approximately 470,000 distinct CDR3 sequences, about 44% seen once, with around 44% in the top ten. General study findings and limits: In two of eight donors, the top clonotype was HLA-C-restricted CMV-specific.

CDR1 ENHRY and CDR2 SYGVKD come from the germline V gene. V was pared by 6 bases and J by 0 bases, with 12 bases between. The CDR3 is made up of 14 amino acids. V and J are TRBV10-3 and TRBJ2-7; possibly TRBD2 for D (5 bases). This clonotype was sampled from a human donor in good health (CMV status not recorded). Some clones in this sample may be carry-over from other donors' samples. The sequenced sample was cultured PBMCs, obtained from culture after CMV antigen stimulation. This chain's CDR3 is CAIRSGRSSYEQYF. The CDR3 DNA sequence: TGTGCCATCAGAAGCGGACGGAGCTCCTACGAGCAGTACTTC.